Listed below are T cell receptor beta chains from one sample, sequenced in a study of blood T cell repertoires in COVID-19. The assay was immunoSEQ multiplex PCR, and TCRdb's table has in-frame clones only and misses some. The sample has 350,000 to 400,000 clones, roughly 90% seen once. The sequenced material came from peripheral blood. All receptors derive from a young man with active or convalescent COVID-19. Both conserved end residues are part of each CDR3. Each record gives: J gene, V gene, CDR3 length, clone size, CDR3 protein. The size field is filled for only some rows; it gives once, few, many or a size class.

>TRBJ2-1|TRBV7-9|15|-
CASSLGAGGVNEQFF
>TRBJ2-5|TRBV19|14|-
CASSPGQGLETQYF
>TRBJ2-7|TRBV19|14|-
CASSISGQTYEQYF
>TRBJ2-4|TRBV4-1|15|-
CASSRIPGQGNIQYF
>TRBJ1-2|TRBV7-9|14|-
CASSSNQGPRGYTF
>TRBJ1-1|TRBV2|11|-
CASSGGLAAFF
>TRBJ1-1|TRBV6-2/TRBV6-3|15|-
CASSYDGLLNTEAFF
>TRBJ1-3|TRBV7-3|15|once
CASSLTAGAGNTIYF
>TRBJ1-5|TRBV4-2|13|-
CASSQDRDQPQHF
>TRBJ2-7|TRBV20-1|11|-
CSSDRGYEQYF
>TRBJ1-5|TRBV27|16|once
CASSPLTPTGLQPQHF
>TRBJ2-7|TRBV7-3|14|-
CASSLNSGGGEQYF
>TRBJ1-5|TRBV4-2|14|few
CASRGQGGDQPQHF
>TRBJ1-1|TRBV19|15|once
CASSIGSDMNTEAFF
>TRBJ2-7|TRBV29-1|15|-
CSVERPGQGDYEQYF
>TRBJ1-1|TRBV6-2/TRBV6-3|12|-
CASSPDSPEAFF
>TRBJ2-6|TRBV10-3|15|-
CAISGDRVGANVLTF
>TRBJ1-1|TRBV6-2/TRBV6-3|15|-
CASSTKTGVRTEAFF
>TRBJ2-7|TRBV6-5|13|-
CASKRQSAYEQYF
>TRBJ2-3|TRBV3-1/TRBV3-2|14|once
CASSQAPRTNTQYF
>TRBJ2-5|TRBV5-5|15|-
CASSRGMGIGETQYF
>TRBJ2-3|TRBV24-1|15|once
CATSANRVSTDTQYF
>TRBJ2-7|TRBV4-3|14|-
CASSRTGEGYEQYF
>TRBJ2-7|TRBV7-3|22|-
CASSLKRDGTSGGRLSSYEQYF
>TRBJ2-7|TRBV28|17|-
CASSFPPTGTGSYEQYF
>TRBJ2-2|TRBV27|17|-
CANKPHILAAGVGELFF